This T cell receptor (beta chain) was recorded in a study of T cells in Graves' hyperthyroidism and ophthalmopathy. Points from the study as a whole: Ophthalmopathy was model-predicted a median roughly 6.5 months pre-onset.

Trimming shortened V by 0 bases and J by 3 bases, and 9 bases separated the two germline ends. Germline assignment: CDR1 SGHTA and CDR2 FQGNSA. The CDR3 sequence is 14 residues long. This clonotype was detected many times. Its specificity is unknown. The CDR3 regions of TCR beta were amplified from RNA transcripts. The TCR CDR3 was amplified in a first-round RT-PCR using the HTBI primer set. TCRdb fed the multiplex PCR reads into MiXCR, producing one record per CDR3 protein. The sample contains about 210,000 distinct CDR3 sequences, roughly a sixth of which appear only once. The receptor's source is a man aged 45-65 years with Graves' hyperthyroidism. V usage is TRBV7-2 and J usage is TRBJ2-7, with D possibly matching TRBD1 (5 bases). Sequencing was performed on blood. CDR3 residues: CASSLASRDYEQYF. CDR3 DNA: TGTGCCAGCAGCTTAGCCAGCAGGGACTACGAGCAGTACTTC.